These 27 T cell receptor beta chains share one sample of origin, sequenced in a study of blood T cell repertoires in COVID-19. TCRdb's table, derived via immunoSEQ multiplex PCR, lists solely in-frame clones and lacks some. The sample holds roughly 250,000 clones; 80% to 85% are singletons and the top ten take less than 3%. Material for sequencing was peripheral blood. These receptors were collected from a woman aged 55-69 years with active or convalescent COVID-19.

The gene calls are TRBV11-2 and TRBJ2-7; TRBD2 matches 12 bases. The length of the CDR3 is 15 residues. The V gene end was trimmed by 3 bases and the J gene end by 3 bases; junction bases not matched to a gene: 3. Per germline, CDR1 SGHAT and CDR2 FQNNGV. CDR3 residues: CASSFRTSGIYEQYF. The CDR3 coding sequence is TGTGCCAGCAGCTTCCGGACTAGCGGGATCTACGAGCAGTACTTC.

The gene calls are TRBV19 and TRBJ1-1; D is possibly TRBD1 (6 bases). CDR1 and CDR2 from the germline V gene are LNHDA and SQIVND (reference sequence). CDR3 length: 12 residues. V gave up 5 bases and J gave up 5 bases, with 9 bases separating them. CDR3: CASSFDRTEAFF. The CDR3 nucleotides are TGTGCCAGTAGTTTCGACAGGACTGAAGCTTTCTTT.

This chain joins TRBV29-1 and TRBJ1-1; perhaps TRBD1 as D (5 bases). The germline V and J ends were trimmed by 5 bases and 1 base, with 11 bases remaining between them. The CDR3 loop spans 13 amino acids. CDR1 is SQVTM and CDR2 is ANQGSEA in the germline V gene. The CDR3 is CSVSLQENTEAFF. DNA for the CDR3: TGCAGCGTTTCACTACAGGAGAACACTGAAGCTTTCTTT.

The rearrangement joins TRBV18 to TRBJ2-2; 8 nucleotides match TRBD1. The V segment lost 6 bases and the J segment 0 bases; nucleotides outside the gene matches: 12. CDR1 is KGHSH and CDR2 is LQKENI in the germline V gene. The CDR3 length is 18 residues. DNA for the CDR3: TGTGCCAGCTCTCCCAGGGGACAGGCGCCTTCGAACACCGGGGAGCTGTTTTTT. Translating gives CASSPRGQAPSNTGELFF. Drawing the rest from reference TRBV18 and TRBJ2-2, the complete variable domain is NAGVMQNPRHLVRRRGQEARLRCSPMKGHSHVYWYRQLPEEGLKFMVYLQKENIIDESGMPKERFSAEFPKEGPSILRIQQVVRGDSAAYFCASSPRGQAPSNTGELFFGEGSRLTVL.

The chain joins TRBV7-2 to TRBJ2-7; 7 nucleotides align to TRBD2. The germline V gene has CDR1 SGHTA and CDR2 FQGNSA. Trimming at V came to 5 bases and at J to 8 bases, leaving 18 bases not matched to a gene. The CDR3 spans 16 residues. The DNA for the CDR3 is TGTGCCAGCAGCAGGAGGGAGGTCAGCGGGGCGCTGCAGCAGTACTTC. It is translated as CASSRREVSGALQQYF.

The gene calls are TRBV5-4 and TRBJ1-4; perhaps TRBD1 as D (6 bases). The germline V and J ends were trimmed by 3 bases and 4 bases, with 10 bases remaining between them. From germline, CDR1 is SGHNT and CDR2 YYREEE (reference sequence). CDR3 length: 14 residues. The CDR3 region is CASSSDRYNEKLFF. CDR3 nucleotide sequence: TGTGCCAGCAGCTCAGACAGGTATAATGAAAAACTGTTTTTT.

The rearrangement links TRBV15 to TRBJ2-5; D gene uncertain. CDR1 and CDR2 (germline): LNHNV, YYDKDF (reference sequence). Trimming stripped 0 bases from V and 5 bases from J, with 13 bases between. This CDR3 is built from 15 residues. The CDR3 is CATSRDGGLEETQYF. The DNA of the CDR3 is TGTGCCACCAGCAGAGATGGTGGGCTCGAGGAGACCCAGTACTTC.

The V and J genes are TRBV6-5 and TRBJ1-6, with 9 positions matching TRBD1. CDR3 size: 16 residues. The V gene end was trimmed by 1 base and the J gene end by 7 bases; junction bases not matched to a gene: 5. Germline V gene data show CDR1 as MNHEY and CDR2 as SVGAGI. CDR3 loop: CASSYFRTGENSPLHF. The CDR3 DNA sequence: TGTGCCAGCAGTTACTTCCGGACAGGGGAGAATTCACCCCTCCACTTT.

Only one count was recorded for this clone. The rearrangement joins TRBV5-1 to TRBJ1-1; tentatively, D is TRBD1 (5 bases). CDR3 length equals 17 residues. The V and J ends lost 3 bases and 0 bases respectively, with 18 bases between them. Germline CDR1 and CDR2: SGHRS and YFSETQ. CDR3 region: CASSWGGGLSMNTEAFF. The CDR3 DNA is TGCGCCAGCAGCTGGGGTGGGGGACTCTCGATGAACACTGAAGCTTTCTTT.

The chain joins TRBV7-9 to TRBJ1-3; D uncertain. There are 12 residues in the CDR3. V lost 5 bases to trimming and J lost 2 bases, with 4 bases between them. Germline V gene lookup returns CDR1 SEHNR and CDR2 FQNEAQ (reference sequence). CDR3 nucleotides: TGTGCCAGCAGCCCCGCTGGAAACACCATATATTTT. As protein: CASSPAGNTIYF.

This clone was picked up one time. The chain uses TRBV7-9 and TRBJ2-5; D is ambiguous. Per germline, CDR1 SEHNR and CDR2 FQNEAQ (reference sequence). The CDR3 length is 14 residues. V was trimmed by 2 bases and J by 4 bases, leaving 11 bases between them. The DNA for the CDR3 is TGTGCCAGCAGCTTAACTACCCTATCAGAGACCCAGTACTTC. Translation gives CASSLTTLSETQYF.

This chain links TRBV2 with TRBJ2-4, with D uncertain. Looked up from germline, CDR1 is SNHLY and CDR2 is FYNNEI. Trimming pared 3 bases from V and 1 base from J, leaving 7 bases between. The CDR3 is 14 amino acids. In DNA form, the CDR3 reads TGTGCCAGCAGTGATGGCAGGGCCAAAAACATTCAGTACTTC. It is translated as CASSDGRAKNIQYF.

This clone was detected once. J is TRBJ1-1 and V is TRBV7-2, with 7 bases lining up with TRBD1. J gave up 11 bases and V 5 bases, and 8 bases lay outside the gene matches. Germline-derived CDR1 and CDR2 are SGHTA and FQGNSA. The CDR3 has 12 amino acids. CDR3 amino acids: CASSLTGDRAFF. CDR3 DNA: TGTGCCAGCAGCCTCACAGGGGATCGGGCTTTCTTT.

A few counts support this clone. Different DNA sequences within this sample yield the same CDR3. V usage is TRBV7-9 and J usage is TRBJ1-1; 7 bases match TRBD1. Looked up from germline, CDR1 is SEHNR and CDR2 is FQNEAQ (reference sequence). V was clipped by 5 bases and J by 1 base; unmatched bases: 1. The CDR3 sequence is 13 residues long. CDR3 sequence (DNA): TGTGCCAGCAGCCGACAGGGGAACACTGAAGCTTTCTTT. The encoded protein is CASSRQGNTEAFF.

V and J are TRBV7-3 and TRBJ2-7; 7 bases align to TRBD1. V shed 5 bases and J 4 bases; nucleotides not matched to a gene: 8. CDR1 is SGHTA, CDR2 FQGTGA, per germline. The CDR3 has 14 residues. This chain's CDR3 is CASSRTGTDYEQYF. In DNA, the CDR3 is TGTGCCAGCAGCAGAACCGGGACAGATTACGAGCAGTACTTC.

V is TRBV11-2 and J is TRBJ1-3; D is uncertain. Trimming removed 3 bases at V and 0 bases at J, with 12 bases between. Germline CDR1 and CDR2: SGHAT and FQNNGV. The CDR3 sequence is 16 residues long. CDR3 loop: CASSFIVASSGNTIYF. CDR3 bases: TGTGCCAGCAGCTTTATCGTCGCGAGCTCTGGAAACACCATATATTTT.

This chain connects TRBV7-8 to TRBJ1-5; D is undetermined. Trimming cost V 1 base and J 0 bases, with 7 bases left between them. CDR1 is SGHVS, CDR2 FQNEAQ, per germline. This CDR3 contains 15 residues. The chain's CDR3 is CASSLGPVSNQPQHF. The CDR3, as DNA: TGTGCCAGCAGCTTAGGGCCCGTTAGCAATCAGCCCCAGCATTTT.

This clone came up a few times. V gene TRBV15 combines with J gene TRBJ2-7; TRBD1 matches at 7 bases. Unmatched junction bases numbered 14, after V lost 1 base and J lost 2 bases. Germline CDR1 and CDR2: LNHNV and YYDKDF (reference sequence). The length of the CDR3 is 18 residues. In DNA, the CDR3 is TGTGCCACCAGCAGAGGCCTAACCCGGGACAGCAAAGCCTACGAGCAGTACTTC. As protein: CATSRGLTRDSKAYEQYF.

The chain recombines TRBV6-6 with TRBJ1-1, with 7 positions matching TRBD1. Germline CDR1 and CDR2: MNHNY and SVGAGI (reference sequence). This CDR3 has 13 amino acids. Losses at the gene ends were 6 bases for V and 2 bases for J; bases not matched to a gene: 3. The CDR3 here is CASRTGINTEAFF. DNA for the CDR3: TGTGCCAGCAGGACAGGGATTAACACTGAAGCTTTCTTT.

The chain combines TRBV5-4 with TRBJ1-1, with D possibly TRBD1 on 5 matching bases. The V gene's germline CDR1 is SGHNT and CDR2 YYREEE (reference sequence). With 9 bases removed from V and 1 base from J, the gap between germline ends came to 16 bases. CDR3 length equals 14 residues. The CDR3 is CAIGGSGQNTEAFF. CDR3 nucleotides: TGTGCCATCGGGGGTTCGGGGCAGAACACTGAAGCTTTCTTT.

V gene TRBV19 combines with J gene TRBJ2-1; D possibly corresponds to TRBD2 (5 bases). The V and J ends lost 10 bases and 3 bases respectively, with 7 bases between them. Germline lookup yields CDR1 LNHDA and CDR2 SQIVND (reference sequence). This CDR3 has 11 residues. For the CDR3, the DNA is TGTGCCACAGCGGACTACAATGAGCAGTTCTTC. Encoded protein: CATADYNEQFF.

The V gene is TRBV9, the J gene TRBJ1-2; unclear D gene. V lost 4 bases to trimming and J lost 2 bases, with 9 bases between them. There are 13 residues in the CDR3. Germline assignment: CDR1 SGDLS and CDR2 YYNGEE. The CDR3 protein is CASSMQRNYGYTF. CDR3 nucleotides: TGTGCCAGCAGCATGCAGCGAAACTATGGCTACACCTTC.

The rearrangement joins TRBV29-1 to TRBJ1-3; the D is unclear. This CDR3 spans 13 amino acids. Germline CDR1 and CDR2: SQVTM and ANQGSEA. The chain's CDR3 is CRRWAYSGNTIYF. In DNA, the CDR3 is TGCCGTCGATGGGCCTACTCTGGAAACACCATATATTTT.

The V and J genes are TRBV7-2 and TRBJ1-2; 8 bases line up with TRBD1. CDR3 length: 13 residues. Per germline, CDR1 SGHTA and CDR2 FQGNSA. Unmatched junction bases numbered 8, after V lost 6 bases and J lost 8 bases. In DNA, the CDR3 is TGTGCCAGCAGGCCACAGGGGGTTGACGGCTACACCTTC. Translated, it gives CASRPQGVDGYTF.

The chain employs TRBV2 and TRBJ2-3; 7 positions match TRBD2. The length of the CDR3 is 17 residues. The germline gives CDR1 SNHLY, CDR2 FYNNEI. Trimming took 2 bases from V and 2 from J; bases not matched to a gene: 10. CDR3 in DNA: TGTGCCAGCAGTGAAAGAGTGGCTAGCGGTTTCACAGATACGCAGTATTTT. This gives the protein CASSERVASGFTDTQYF.

DNA of the CDR3: TGTGCCAGCAGCGCGGGGTACGAGCAGTACTTC. This sequence encodes CASSAGYEQYF. The chain combines TRBV12-3 or TRBV12-4 with TRBJ2-7; weak D call: TRBD2 (6 bases). V lost 6 bases, J lost 4 bases, and 7 bases lay in between. The CDR3 contains 11 residues.

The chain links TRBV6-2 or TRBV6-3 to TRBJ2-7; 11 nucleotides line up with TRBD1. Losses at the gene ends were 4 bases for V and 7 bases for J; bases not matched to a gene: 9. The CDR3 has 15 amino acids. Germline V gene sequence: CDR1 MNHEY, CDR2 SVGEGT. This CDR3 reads CASSSHGTGGREQYF. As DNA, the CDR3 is TGTGCCAGCAGTTCCCATGGGACAGGGGGAAGGGAGCAGTACTTC.